A single sample is the source of the 19 T cell receptor beta chains below, sequenced in a study of spatial heterogeneity in lung cancer. TCRdb re-called the 5' RACE reads through MiXCR, storing one row per CDR3 protein. The sample contains 4,100 or so distinct CDR3 sequences, about 7% of which appear only once. Time point of the sample: sample taken at primary tumor resection. Study results and caveats: The number of expanded tumor alpha and beta chains correlated with mutation number.

No antigen has been identified for these receptors. Sequences were derived from lung tumor tissue, sampled at surgery. These receptor sequences come from a male donor with early-stage non-small cell lung cancer.

This clonotype is medium-sized by share. V usage is TRBV29-1 and J usage is TRBJ2-7; D possibly corresponds to TRBD1 (5 bases). Trimming cost V 7 bases and J 2 bases, with 18 bases left between them. The CDR3 covers 14 residues. The germline V gene has CDR1 SQVTM and CDR2 ANQGSEA. CDR3 residues: CSASPGRAPYEQYF. The CDR3 bases are TGCAGCGCCTCCCCGGGCAGGGCTCCCTACGAGCAGTACTTC.

By frequency in the sample, this clonotype is medium-sized. This chain links TRBV6-5 with TRBJ1-2; TRBD1 aligns across 7 bases. Germline V CDR1 and CDR2: MNHEY, SVGAGI. V lost 6 bases to trimming and J lost 3 bases; unmatched junction nucleotides: 10. There are 15 residues in the CDR3. DNA of the CDR3: TGTGCCAGCAGCCAGGGGGGCGATCCCTACTATGGCTACACCTTC. Its translation: CASSQGGDPYYGYTF.

Relative to its sample, this clonotype is medium-sized. The rearrangement links TRBV27 to TRBJ2-5; D ambiguous. CDR3 length: 11 amino acids. V was clipped by 4 bases and J by 8 bases, with 8 bases between them. Germline V gives CDR1 MNHEY, CDR2 SMNVEV (reference sequence). The CDR3 here is CASSSLGTQYF. Written as DNA, the CDR3 is TGTGCCAGCAGTTCCTTGGGAACCCAGTACTTC.

By share of the sample, this clonotype is medium-sized. A junction boundary mismatches the germline segment, possibly from a read error. V and J are TRBV7-9 and TRBJ2-5; D unclear. Germline CDR1 is SEHNR and CDR2 is FQNEAQ (reference sequence). This CDR3 has 12 residues. The CDR3 is CASSLEGRSGLF. The CDR3, as DNA: TGTGCCAGCAGCTTAGAGGGCAGGTCTGGCCTCTTC. The whole variable domain, filled in from reference TRBV7-9 and TRBJ2-5, reads DTGVSQNPRHKITKRGQNVTFRCDPISEHNRLYWYRQTLGQGPEFLTYFQNEAQLEKSRLLSDRFSAERPKGSFSTLEIQRTEQGDSAMYLCASSLEGRSGLFGPGTRLLVL.

This clonotype rates as medium-sized. The chain uses TRBV5-1 and TRBJ2-7, with D tentatively TRBD1 or TRBD2 (5 bases each). Per the germline V gene, CDR1 is SGHRS and CDR2 is YFSETQ. The V end was cut by 4 bases, the J end by 3 bases, with 20 bases between. This CDR3 is built from 16 residues. CDR3 DNA sequence: TGCGCCAGCAGCCTATCCATCCCCGGGGACGGCTACGAGCAGTACTTC. The encoded protein is CASSLSIPGDGYEQYF.

By sample share, this clonotype is medium-sized. This chain links TRBV11-3 with TRBJ2-7; TRBD2 matches at 10 bases. The germline V gene encodes CDR1 SGHNT and CDR2 YENEEA. Trimming at V came to 0 bases and at J to 3 bases, leaving 5 bases not matched to a gene. The CDR3 has 16 residues. Here the CDR3 DNA reads TGTGCCAGCAGCTTAGATCTCGTAGCGGGAGGCTACGAGCAGTACTTC. This translates into CASSLDLVAGGYEQYF.

The table lists this clonotype with a few counts. In nucleotides, the CDR3 is TGTGCCAGCAGCTCGTTGGAGACCCAGTACTTC. Its protein is CASSSLETQYF. The chain recombines TRBV7-2 with TRBJ2-5, with unresolved D. Germline CDR1 and CDR2: SGHTA and FQGNSA. V lost 4 bases to trimming and J lost 5 bases, with 5 bases between them. The CDR3 runs 11 residues.

This clonotype was seen at least ten times. The chain joins TRBV28 to TRBJ2-7; D remains unclear. The CDR3 totals 11 residues. Trimming shortened V by 6 bases and J by 4 bases, and 7 bases separated the two germline ends. CDR1 is MDHEN, CDR2 SYDVKM, per germline. CDR3 loop: CASRTLYEQYF. The CDR3 DNA is TGTGCCAGCAGAACCCTTTACGAGCAGTACTTC.

This clonotype is categorized as medium-sized. In DNA, the CDR3 is TGCAGCGTTGAAGACCGGGCTTACCAAGAGACCCAGTACTTC. Translation gives CSVEDRAYQETQYF. The gene calls are TRBV29-1 and TRBJ2-5, with unresolved D. V was trimmed by 0 bases and J by 0 bases, leaving 8 bases between them. This CDR3 is 14 amino acids long. CDR1 SQVTM and CDR2 ANQGSEA come from the germline V gene.

This clonotype has a count of ten or more. The chain employs TRBV7-8 and TRBJ2-7; possibly TRBD1 for D (6 bases). The CDR3 spans 16 residues. CDR1 and CDR2 from the germline V gene are SGHVS and FQNEAQ. The germline V and J ends were trimmed by 5 bases and 4 bases, with 21 bases remaining between them. CDR3 DNA sequence: TGTGCCAGCAGCCCTTACAGGGTGGCAGGGTCATACGAGCAGTACTTC. It specifies CASSPYRVAGSYEQYF.

This clonotype was seen repeatedly, ten times or more. V usage is TRBV5-5 and J usage is TRBJ1-6; D perhaps matches TRBD1 (5 bases). The germline gives CDR1 SGHKS, CDR2 YYEKEE (reference sequence). The CDR3 totals 16 residues. The germline V and J ends were trimmed by 0 bases and 10 bases, with 17 bases remaining between them. CDR3 sequence (DNA): TGTGCCAGCAGCTTGGGTGCGGGGGACGTCTTATCACCCCTCCACTTT. It translates to CASSLGAGDVLSPLHF.

The chain couples TRBV19 to TRBJ1-4; D gene ambiguous. This CDR3 is built from 12 residues. Deletions cut 5 bases from V and 10 bases from J, with 11 bases between. The V gene's germline CDR1 is LNHDA and CDR2 SQIVND (reference sequence). CDR3: CASSPYSGKLFF. CDR3 coding DNA: TGTGCCAGTAGTCCTTACTCTGGAAAACTGTTTTTT.

By frequency in the sample, this clonotype is medium-sized. The V and J genes are TRBV20-1 and TRBJ2-2; 12 nucleotides match TRBD2. The CDR3 spans 15 residues. Germline CDR1 DFQATT, CDR2 SNEGSKA (reference sequence). The V and J ends lost 3 bases and 1 base, in that order; junction bases with no gene match: 0. The CDR3 nucleotides are TGCAGTGCTAGGGGACTAGCGGGGAACACCGGGGAGCTGTTTTTT. Protein: CSARGLAGNTGELFF.

This clonotype rates as medium-sized. The chain recombines TRBV20-1 with TRBJ2-7, with TRBD2 matching over 14 bases. CDR1 is DFQATT, CDR2 SNEGSKA, per germline (reference sequence). The CDR3 extends over 16 amino acids. V gave up 5 bases and J gave up 2 bases; unmatched junction bases: 8. The CDR3 region is CSAWAGTSGSPYEQYF. The CDR3 DNA is TGCAGTGCTTGGGCAGGGACTAGCGGGAGTCCCTACGAGCAGTACTTC.

By its share, this clonotype is medium-sized (0.01 to 0.1%). This chain joins TRBV7-8 and TRBJ2-5; 14 bases are shared with TRBD2. CDR3 length equals 16 residues. Germline CDR1 SGHVS, CDR2 FQNEAQ. V gave up 6 bases and J gave up 7 bases; unmatched junction bases: 10. This chain's CDR3 is CASSSWGLAGAGTQYF. DNA for the CDR3: TGTGCCAGCAGTTCCTGGGGACTAGCGGGGGCGGGGACCCAGTACTTC.

This clonotype is labeled as medium-sized. The chain has TRBV9 and TRBJ2-7, with TRBD2 identical over 7 bases. This CDR3 is built from 15 residues. The germline V gene has CDR1 SGDLS and CDR2 YYNGEE. Trimming cost V 4 bases and J 5 bases; bases outside gene matches: 12. The CDR3 bases are TGTGCCAGCAGCCCACGTCTTGGGGGGGTCGACGAGCAGTACTTC. The encoded protein is CASSPRLGGVDEQYF.

This clonotype was observed at least ten times. The rearrangement links TRBV7-2 to TRBJ2-7, with 9 bases fitting TRBD1. From germline, CDR1 is SGHTA and CDR2 FQGNSA. V lost 5 bases, J lost 5 bases, and 4 bases stayed unmatched. The CDR3 runs to 13 residues. This CDR3 reads CASSLRTGDEQYF. The CDR3 region has the DNA TGTGCCAGCAGCCTACGGACAGGGGACGAGCAGTACTTC.

This clonotype has a count of ten or more. This chain joins TRBV10-3 and TRBJ2-5; TRBD1 might be the D (7 bases). The CDR3 runs 16 residues. Germline-derived CDR1 and CDR2 are ENHRY and SYGVKD. V was trimmed by 4 bases and J by 4 bases, leaving 19 bases between them. The CDR3 DNA sequence: TGTGCCATCAGTGTTGGAGGGGGCGAGGGAGTAGAGACCCAGTACTTC. Its translation: CAISVGGGEGVETQYF.

The rearrangement joins TRBV7-9 to TRBJ1-5, with D uncertain. The germline CDR1 and CDR2 sequences are SEHNR and FQNEAQ (reference sequence). This CDR3 has 12 amino acids. The V end was cut by 4 bases, the J end by 7 bases, with 8 bases between. The CDR3 protein is CASSSGPQPQHF. CDR3 nucleotide sequence: TGTGCCAGCAGCTCCGGGCCACAGCCCCAGCATTTT.